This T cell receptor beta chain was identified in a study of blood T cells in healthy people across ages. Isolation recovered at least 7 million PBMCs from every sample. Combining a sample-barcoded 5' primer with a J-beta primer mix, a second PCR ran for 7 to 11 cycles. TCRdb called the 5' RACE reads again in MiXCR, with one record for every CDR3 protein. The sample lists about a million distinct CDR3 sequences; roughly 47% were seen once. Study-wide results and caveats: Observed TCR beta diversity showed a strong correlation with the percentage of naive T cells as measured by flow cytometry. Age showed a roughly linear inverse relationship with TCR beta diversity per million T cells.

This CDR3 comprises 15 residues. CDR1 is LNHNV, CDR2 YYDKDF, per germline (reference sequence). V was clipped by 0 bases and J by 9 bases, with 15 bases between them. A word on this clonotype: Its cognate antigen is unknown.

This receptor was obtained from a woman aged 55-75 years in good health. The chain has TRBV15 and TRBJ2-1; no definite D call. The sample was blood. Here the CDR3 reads CATSRDPGEWSEQFF. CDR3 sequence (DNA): TGTGCCACCAGCAGAGATCCGGGTGAATGGAGTGAGCAGTTCTTC.